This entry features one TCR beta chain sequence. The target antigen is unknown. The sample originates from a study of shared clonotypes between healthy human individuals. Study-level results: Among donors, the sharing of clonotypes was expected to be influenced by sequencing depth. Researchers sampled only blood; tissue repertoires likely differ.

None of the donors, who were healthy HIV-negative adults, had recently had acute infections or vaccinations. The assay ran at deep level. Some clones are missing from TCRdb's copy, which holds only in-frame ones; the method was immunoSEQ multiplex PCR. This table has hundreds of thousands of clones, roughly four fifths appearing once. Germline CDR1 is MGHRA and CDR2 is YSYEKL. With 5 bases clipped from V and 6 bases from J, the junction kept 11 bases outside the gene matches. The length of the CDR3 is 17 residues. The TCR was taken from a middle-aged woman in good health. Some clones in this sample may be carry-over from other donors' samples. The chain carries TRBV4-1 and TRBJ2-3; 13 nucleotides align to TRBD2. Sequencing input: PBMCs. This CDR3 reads CASSAQMGLAGRDTQYF. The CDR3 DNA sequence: TGCGCCAGCAGCGCACAGATGGGACTAGCGGGACGGGATACGCAGTATTTT.